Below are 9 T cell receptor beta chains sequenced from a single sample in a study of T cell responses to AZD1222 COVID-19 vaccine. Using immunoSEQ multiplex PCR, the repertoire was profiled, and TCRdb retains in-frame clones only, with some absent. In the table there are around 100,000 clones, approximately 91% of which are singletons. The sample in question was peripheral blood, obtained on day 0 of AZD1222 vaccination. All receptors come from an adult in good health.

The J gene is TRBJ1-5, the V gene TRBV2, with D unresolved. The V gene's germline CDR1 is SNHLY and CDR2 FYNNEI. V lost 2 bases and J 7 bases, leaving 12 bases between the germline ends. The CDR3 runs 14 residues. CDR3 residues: CASSENGLEQPQHF. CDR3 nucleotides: TGTGCCAGCAGTGAAAACGGCTTAGAGCAGCCCCAGCATTTT.

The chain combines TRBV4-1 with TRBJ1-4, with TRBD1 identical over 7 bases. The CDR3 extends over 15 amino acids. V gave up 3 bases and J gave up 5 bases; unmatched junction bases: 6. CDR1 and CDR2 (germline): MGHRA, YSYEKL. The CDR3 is CASSQPQGRNEKLFF. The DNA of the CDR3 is TGCGCCAGCAGCCAGCCACAGGGGAGGAATGAAAAACTGTTTTTT.

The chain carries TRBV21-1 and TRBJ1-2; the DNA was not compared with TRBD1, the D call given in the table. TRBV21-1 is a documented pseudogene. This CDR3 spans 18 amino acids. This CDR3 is CASSKVSGGDRGSYGYTF. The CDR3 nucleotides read TGTGCCAGCAGCAAAGTGAGTGGAGGGGACAGGGGTAGCTATGGCTACACCTTC.

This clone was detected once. The CDR3 bases are TGTGCCAGTAGTGATGGCTACGAGCAGTACTTC. It translates to CASSDGYEQYF. The chain has TRBV19 and TRBJ2-7; D is unresolved. CDR3 length: 11 amino acids. Trimming took 5 bases from V and 3 from J, leaving 5 bases between them. CDR1 LNHDA and CDR2 SQIVND come from the germline V gene (reference sequence).

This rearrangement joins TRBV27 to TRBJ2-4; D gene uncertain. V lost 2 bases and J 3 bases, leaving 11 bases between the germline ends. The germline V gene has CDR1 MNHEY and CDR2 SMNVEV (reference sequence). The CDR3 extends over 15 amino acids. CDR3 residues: CASSLIRGVKNIQYF. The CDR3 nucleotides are TGTGCCAGCAGTTTAATCCGTGGGGTCAAAAACATTCAGTACTTC.

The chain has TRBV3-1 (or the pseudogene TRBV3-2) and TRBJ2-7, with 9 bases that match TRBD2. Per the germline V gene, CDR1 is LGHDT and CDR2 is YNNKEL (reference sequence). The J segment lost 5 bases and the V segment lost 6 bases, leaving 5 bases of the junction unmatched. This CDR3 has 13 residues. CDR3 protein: CASRSSGTHEQYF. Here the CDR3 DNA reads TGTGCCAGCAGGTCTAGCGGGACCCACGAGCAGTACTTC.

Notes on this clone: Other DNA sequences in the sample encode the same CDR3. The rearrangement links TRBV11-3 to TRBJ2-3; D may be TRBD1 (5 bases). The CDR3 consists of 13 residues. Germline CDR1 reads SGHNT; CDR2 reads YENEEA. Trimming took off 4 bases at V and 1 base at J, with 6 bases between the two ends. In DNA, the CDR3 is TGTGCCAGCAGCTCACAGGGCACAGATACGCAGTATTTT. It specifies CASSSQGTDTQYF. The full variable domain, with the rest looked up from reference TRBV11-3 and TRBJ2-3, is EAGVVQSPRYKIIEKKQPVAFWCNPISGHNTLYWYLQNLGQGPELLIRYENEEAVDDSQLPKDRFSAERLKGVDSTLKIQPAELGDSAVYLCASSSQGTDTQYFGPGTRLTVL.

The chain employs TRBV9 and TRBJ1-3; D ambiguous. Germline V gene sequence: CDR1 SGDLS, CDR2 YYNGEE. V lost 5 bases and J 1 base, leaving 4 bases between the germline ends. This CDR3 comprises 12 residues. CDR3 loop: CASRGSGNTIYF. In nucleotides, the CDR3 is TGTGCCAGCAGGGGTTCTGGAAACACCATATATTTT.

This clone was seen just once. CDR3: CASALSNLYNEQFF. The CDR3 DNA reads TGCGCCAGCGCCCTTTCGAACCTCTACAATGAGCAGTTCTTC. The chain recombines TRBV5-1 with TRBJ2-1; D gene unclear. Germline CDR1 and CDR2: SGHRS and YFSETQ. This CDR3 has 14 residues. V was cut by 7 bases and J by 3 bases, with 14 bases left in between.